The 29 T cell receptor beta chains reported below all come from one sample, sequenced in a study of blood T cell repertoires in COVID-19. Clones were sequenced by immunoSEQ multiplex PCR, and TCRdb holds only the in-frame ones, with some missing. The table shows around 300,000 clones, with more than 75% occurring only once. Material for sequencing was peripheral blood. Source of these receptors: a man aged 50 or older with active or convalescent COVID-19.

This clone was picked up one time. Distinct nucleotide sequences in the sample also encode this CDR3. The J gene is TRBJ2-5, the V gene TRBV2; D is possibly TRBD1 (6 bases). CDR3 length equals 12 residues. V lost 3 bases and J 5 bases, leaving 7 bases between the germline ends. Germline V gives CDR1 SNHLY, CDR2 FYNNEI. The CDR3 DNA follows: TGTGCCAGCAGTGACAGGGGTGAGACCCAGTACTTC. Its protein is CASSDRGETQYF.

The gene calls are TRBV24-1 and TRBJ2-3; 7 bases align to TRBD1. Germline lookup yields CDR1 KGHDR and CDR2 SFDVKD. The junction had 4 bases not matched to a gene; V was cut back by 4 bases and J by 1 base. The CDR3 length is 15 residues. The CDR3 nucleotides read TGTGCCACCAGTGAACCTGGACAGGGCACAGATACGCAGTATTTT. Its protein is CATSEPGQGTDTQYF.

J is TRBJ2-7 and V is TRBV5-6; perhaps TRBD2 as D (6 bases). V lost 0 bases to trimming and J lost 12 bases, with 19 bases between them. Germline V CDR1 and CDR2: SGHDT, YYEEEE. The CDR3 is made up of 14 amino acids. CDR3 DNA: TGTGCCAGCAGCTTGGGGCCCTTGGGGAGGTTGTTGTACTTC. Its translation is CASSLGPLGRLLYF.

V usage is TRBV2 and J usage is TRBJ2-3, with 10 bases fitting TRBD1. V was pared by 6 bases and J by 6 bases, with 9 bases of the junction left unmatched. The CDR3 is made up of 15 amino acids. Germline values: CDR1 SNHLY, CDR2 FYNNEI. In nucleotides, the CDR3 is TGTGCCAGCAGGGAAAGACAGGGGGCATGGGATACGCAGTATTTT. It translates to CASRERQGAWDTQYF.

The gene calls are TRBV3-1 (or the pseudogene TRBV3-2) and TRBJ2-7; possible D gene TRBD2, 5 bases. CDR1 is LGHDT and CDR2 is YNNKEL in the germline V gene (reference sequence). This CDR3 region has 13 residues. Trimming shortened V by 3 bases and J by 3 bases, and 9 bases separated the two germline ends. The CDR3 coding sequence is TGTGCCAGCAGCCAGACCGGGAACTACGAGCAGTACTTC. Its translation: CASSQTGNYEQYF.

V gene TRBV7-8 combines with J gene TRBJ2-6, with 9 nucleotides matching TRBD1. The CDR3 contains 18 residues. The germline gives CDR1 SGHVS, CDR2 FQNEAQ. The junction had 6 bases not matched to a gene; V was cut back by 3 bases and J by 0 bases. CDR3 DNA: TGTGCCAGCAGCTTGGGACAGGGTGCCCTCTCTGGGGCCAACGTCCTGACTTTC. Its translation: CASSLGQGALSGANVLTF.

V usage is TRBV15 and J usage is TRBJ1-5; the match to TRBD1 covers 11 bases. Germline CDR1 is LNHNV and CDR2 is YYDKDF (reference sequence). The CDR3 extends over 19 amino acids. The V gene end was trimmed by 3 bases and the J gene end by 5 bases; junction bases not matched to a gene: 15. DNA for the CDR3: TGTGCCACCAGCAGGGCCCGCCGGACAGGGGGCTTGATTCATCAGCCCCAGCATTTT. Amino acid sequence: CATSRARRTGGLIHQPQHF.

A few counts support this clone. J is TRBJ1-4 and V is TRBV15, with D perhaps matching TRBD1 (6 bases). Trimming shortened V by 0 bases and J by 5 bases, and 10 bases separated the two germline ends. This CDR3 comprises 15 residues. Germline values: CDR1 LNHNV, CDR2 YYDKDF (reference sequence). This CDR3 reads CATSRDNGGNEKLFF. The CDR3 DNA sequence: TGTGCCACCAGCAGAGATAATGGGGGCAATGAAAAACTGTTTTTT.

The V call is TRBV7-2, the J call TRBJ2-5, with D possibly matching TRBD1 (5 bases). Trimming left V 1 base short and J 0 bases short, with 9 bases between. This CDR3 is built from 15 residues. In germline, CDR1 is SGHTA, CDR2 FQGNSA. CDR3 region: CASSLEAGYQETQYF. The CDR3 coding sequence is TGTGCCAGCAGCTTAGAGGCAGGGTACCAAGAGACCCAGTACTTC.

The chain joins TRBV7-9 to TRBJ2-5, with a tentative D call TRBD1 (6 bases). Germline lookup yields CDR1 SEHNR and CDR2 FQNEAQ (reference sequence). The CDR3 extends over 13 amino acids. The ends were cut back, 6 bases at V and 4 bases at J, with 12 bases in the middle. The CDR3, as DNA: TGTGCCAGCAGACTAACAGGGCTAGAGACCCAGTACTTC. Protein product: CASRLTGLETQYF. Using reference TRBV7-9 and TRBJ2-5 for the parts outside the CDR3, the full variable domain is DTGVSQNPRHKITKRGQNVTFRCDPISEHNRLYWYRQTLGQGPEFLTYFQNEAQLEKSRLLSDRFSAERPKGSFSTLEIQRTEQGDSAMYLCASRLTGLETQYFGPGTRLLVL.

V is TRBV19 and J is TRBJ2-5, with a possible D match to TRBD1 (5 bases). Germline V gene lookup returns CDR1 LNHDA and CDR2 SQIVND (reference sequence). V lost 6 bases and J lost 5, with 13 bases in between. The CDR3 runs to 13 residues. In DNA, the CDR3 is TGTGCCAGTAGCTCGACTGGGGCGGAGACCCAGTACTTC. Translating gives CASSSTGAETQYF.

This chain links TRBV4-1 with TRBJ1-2; tentative D call: TRBD1 (5 bases). Looked up from germline, CDR1 is MGHRA and CDR2 is YSYEKL. This CDR3 contains 15 residues. The V gene lost 0 bases and the J gene lost 6 bases, with 14 bases spanning the gap. The CDR3 is CASSQEPQGAHGYTF. The CDR3 nucleotides read TGCGCCAGCAGCCAAGAGCCCCAGGGTGCCCATGGCTACACCTTC.

V is TRBV5-1 and J is TRBJ1-1, with D possibly being TRBD1 (5 bases). The ends were cut back, 0 bases at V and 3 bases at J, with 15 bases in the middle. The CDR3 covers 16 residues. Germline V gives CDR1 SGHRS, CDR2 YFSETQ. The CDR3 protein is CASSLAGTPRDTEAFF. CDR3 coding DNA: TGCGCCAGCAGCTTGGCCGGGACTCCCCGGGACACTGAAGCTTTCTTT.

The chain links TRBV24-1 to TRBJ2-2, with 10 bases identical to TRBD1. The CDR3 loop spans 17 amino acids. Losses at the gene ends were 0 bases for V and 6 bases for J; bases not matched to a gene: 6. Germline CDR1 is KGHDR and CDR2 is SFDVKD. Here the CDR3 reads CATSDLRRQGAPGELFF. The CDR3 nucleotides are TGTGCCACCAGTGATTTGCGGAGACAGGGGGCGCCCGGGGAGCTGTTTTTT.

The CDR3 DNA sequence: TGTGCAACCAGGGGAGATGAGCAGTTCTTC. Its translation is CATRGDEQFF. The chain recombines TRBV28 with TRBJ2-1; D is perhaps TRBD1 (6 bases). This CDR3 is built from 10 residues. Germline V gene lookup returns CDR1 MDHEN and CDR2 SYDVKM.

The chain is built from TRBV28 and TRBJ2-1; 11 nucleotides match TRBD2. Germline assignment: CDR1 MDHEN and CDR2 SYDVKM. The CDR3 totals 17 residues. V was pared by 4 bases and J by 1 base, with 6 bases of the junction left unmatched. In DNA form, the CDR3 reads TGTGCCAGCAGTTCCGGCGGACTAGCGGGTTCCTACAATGAGCAGTTCTTC. Amino acid sequence: CASSSGGLAGSYNEQFF.

The rearrangement joins TRBV28 to TRBJ1-1, with TRBD1 matching over 7 bases. J gave up 6 bases and V 5 bases, and 12 bases lay outside the gene matches. The CDR3 is 15 amino acids. Per germline, CDR1 MDHEN and CDR2 SYDVKM. CDR3 sequence (DNA): TGTGCCAGCAGTCCCCTCACAGGGGTGGTTTCTGAAGCTTTCTTT. It codes for CASSPLTGVVSEAFF.

This clone was observed many times. The chain joins TRBV3-1 (or the pseudogene TRBV3-2) to TRBJ1-6, with no clear D. CDR3 size: 15 residues. CDR1 LGHDT and CDR2 YNNKEL come from the germline V gene (reference sequence). The germline V and J ends were trimmed by 4 bases and 6 bases, with 13 bases remaining between them. The CDR3, as DNA: TGTGCCAGCAGCCGGCCTCCGGGTCCTAATTCACCCCTCCACTTT. Translated, it gives CASSRPPGPNSPLHF.

The chain uses TRBV2 and TRBJ2-7; TRBD1 might be the D (5 bases). V gave up 1 base and J gave up 6 bases, with 13 bases separating them. The CDR3 extends over 14 amino acids. CDR1 is SNHLY and CDR2 is FYNNEI in the germline V gene. As DNA, the CDR3 is TGTGCCAGCAGTGAAGGTGGGGCTTCCGGCGAGCAGTACTTC. It encodes CASSEGGASGEQYF.

With respect to this clone: The same CDR3 also results from other DNA sequences found in this sample. The V and J genes are TRBV5-1 and TRBJ1-1; tentative D call: TRBD1 (5 bases). With 1 base removed from V and 2 bases from J, the gap between germline ends came to 9 bases. The germline CDR1 and CDR2 sequences are SGHRS and YFSETQ. The CDR3 length is 14 residues. The CDR3 protein is CASSLTGLNTEAFF. The CDR3 DNA reads TGCGCCAGCAGCTTGACAGGCTTAAACACTGAAGCTTTCTTT.

The V call is TRBV30, the J call TRBJ2-7, with D possibly being TRBD2 (6 bases). Trimming left V 0 bases short and J 0 bases short, with 9 bases between. This CDR3 region has 14 residues. The germline V gene has CDR1 GTSNPN and CDR2 SVGIG (reference sequence). In DNA form, the CDR3 reads TGTGCCTGGAGTGTAAGCGGGTCCTCCTACGAGCAGTACTTC. It encodes CAWSVSGSSYEQYF.

J is TRBJ2-7 and V is TRBV29-1; tentatively, D is TRBD2 (6 bases). The V and J ends lost 3 bases and 4 bases respectively, with 10 bases between them. The CDR3 is 12 residues long. The germline gives CDR1 SQVTM, CDR2 ANQGSEA. The DNA of the CDR3 is TGCAGCGTTGAGGTGGGGAGGTACGAGCAGTACTTC. It codes for CSVEVGRYEQYF.

V and J are TRBV15 and TRBJ1-4; a possible D gene is TRBD1 (6 bases). The germline V gene encodes CDR1 LNHNV and CDR2 YYDKDF (reference sequence). Trimming removed 1 base at V and 6 bases at J, with 18 bases between. This CDR3 spans 17 amino acids. CDR3 in DNA: TGTGCCACCAGCAGAGTTCGGCCGGGACACGTCCATGAAAAACTGTTTTTT. Protein: CATSRVRPGHVHEKLFF. Full variable domain (rest looked up from reference TRBV15 and TRBJ1-4): DAMVIQNPRYQVTQFGKPVTLSCSQTLNHNVMYWYQQKSSQAPKLLFHYYDKDFNNEADTPDNFQSRRPNTSFCFLDIRSPGLGDTAMYLCATSRVRPGHVHEKLFFGSGTQLSVL.

The sample holds one count of this clone. The chain is built from TRBV3-1 (or the pseudogene TRBV3-2) and TRBJ1-6, with D possibly matching TRBD1 (6 bases). CDR3 length: 16 amino acids. The V end was cut by 0 bases, the J end by 7 bases, with 13 bases between. Germline-derived CDR1 and CDR2 are LGHDT and YNNKEL (reference sequence). This chain's CDR3 is CASSQDLGAWNSPLHF. DNA for the CDR3: TGTGCCAGCAGCCAAGATTTGGGGGCATGGAATTCACCCCTCCACTTT.

The V call is TRBV11-3, the J call TRBJ2-6; TRBD1 aligns across 11 bases. V shed 5 bases, J shed 2 bases, and the junction held 2 bases outside the gene matches. Germline lookup yields CDR1 SGHNT and CDR2 YENEEA. The CDR3 has 16 residues. The DNA for the CDR3 is TGTGCCAGCAGCCCGGGACAGGGGGCTGGGGCCAACGTCCTGACTTTC. This translates into CASSPGQGAGANVLTF.

The rearrangement links TRBV30 to TRBJ2-3; the D gene is possibly TRBD2 (5 bases). Germline CDR1 reads GTSNPN; CDR2 reads SVGIG (reference sequence). The CDR3 has 12 residues. V lost 2 bases to trimming and J lost 5 bases, with 8 bases between them. The CDR3 loop reads CAWSKGVDTQYF. The CDR3 DNA reads TGTGCCTGGAGTAAGGGAGTAGATACGCAGTATTTT.

The chain is built from TRBV10-3 and TRBJ1-3; 9 nucleotides align to TRBD1. V lost 5 bases to trimming and J lost 2 bases; unmatched junction nucleotides: 7. CDR3 length: 16 amino acids. Germline lookup yields CDR1 ENHRY and CDR2 SYGVKD. The CDR3 protein is CAISPTGGAAGNTIYF. The CDR3 region has the DNA TGTGCCATCAGTCCTACAGGGGGCGCAGCTGGAAACACCATATATTTT.

The chain recombines TRBV19 with TRBJ2-1, with D perhaps matching TRBD2 (5 bases). V lost 4 bases to trimming and J lost 0 bases, with 13 bases between them. Germline V lookup: CDR1 LNHDA, CDR2 SQIVND (reference sequence). The CDR3 has 16 amino acids. Here the CDR3 reads CASSKRGESSYNEQFF. Written as DNA, the CDR3 is TGTGCCAGTAGTAAACGGGGAGAGAGCTCCTACAATGAGCAGTTCTTC.

The CDR3 sequence: CASSLWAPGTGPNSPLHF. The CDR3 DNA sequence: TGTGCCAGCAGTTTATGGGCCCCCGGGACAGGGCCCAATTCACCCCTCCACTTT. The chain has TRBV28 and TRBJ1-6; 9 positions match TRBD1. The CDR3 length is 18 residues. In germline, CDR1 is MDHEN, CDR2 SYDVKM. V shed 0 bases and J 7 bases; nucleotides not matched to a gene: 10.